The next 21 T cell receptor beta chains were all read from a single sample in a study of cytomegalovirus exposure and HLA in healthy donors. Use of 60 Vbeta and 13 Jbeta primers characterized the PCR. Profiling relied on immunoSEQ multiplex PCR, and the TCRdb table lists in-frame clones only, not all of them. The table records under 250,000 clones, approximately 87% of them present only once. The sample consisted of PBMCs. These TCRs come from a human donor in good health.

This CDR3 reads CASSFQGMYQETQYF. The CDR3 DNA follows: TGCGCCAGCAGCTTCCAGGGGATGTACCAAGAGACCCAGTACTTC. The rearrangement joins TRBV5-1 to TRBJ2-5; a possible D gene is TRBD1 (6 bases). From germline, CDR1 is SGHRS and CDR2 YFSETQ. V was shortened by 2 bases and J by 0 bases, with 11 bases between the two germline ends. The CDR3 spans 15 residues.

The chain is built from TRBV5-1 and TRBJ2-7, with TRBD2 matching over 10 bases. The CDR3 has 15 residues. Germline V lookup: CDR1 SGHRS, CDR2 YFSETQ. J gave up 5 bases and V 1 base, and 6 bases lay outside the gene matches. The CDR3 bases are TGCGCCAGCAGCTTGTCTAGCGGGAGAGTCGACGAGCAGTACTTC. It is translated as CASSLSSGRVDEQYF.

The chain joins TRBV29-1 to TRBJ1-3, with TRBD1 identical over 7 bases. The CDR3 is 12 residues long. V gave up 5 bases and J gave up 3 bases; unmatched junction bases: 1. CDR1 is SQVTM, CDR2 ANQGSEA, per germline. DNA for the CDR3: TGCAGCGTTAGACAGGGTGGAAACACCATATATTTT. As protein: CSVRQGGNTIYF.

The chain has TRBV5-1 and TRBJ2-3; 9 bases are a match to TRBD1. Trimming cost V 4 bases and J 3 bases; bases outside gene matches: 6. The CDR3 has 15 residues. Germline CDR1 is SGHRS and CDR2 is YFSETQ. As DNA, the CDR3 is TGCGCCAGCAGCACCGGACAGGGGACGACAGATACGCAGTATTTT. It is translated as CASSTGQGTTDTQYF.

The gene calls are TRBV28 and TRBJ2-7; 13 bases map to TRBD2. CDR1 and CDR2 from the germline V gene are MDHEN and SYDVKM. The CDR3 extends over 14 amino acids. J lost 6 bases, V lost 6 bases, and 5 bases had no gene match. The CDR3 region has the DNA TGTGCCAGCAGACGGACTAGCGGGAGAATCGAGCAGTACTTC. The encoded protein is CASRRTSGRIEQYF.

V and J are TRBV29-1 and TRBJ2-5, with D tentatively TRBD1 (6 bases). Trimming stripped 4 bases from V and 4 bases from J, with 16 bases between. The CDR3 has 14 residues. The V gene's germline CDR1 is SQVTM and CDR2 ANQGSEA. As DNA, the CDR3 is TGCAGCGTTGCGAGCGGAGAAGGGGGAGAGACCCAGTACTTC. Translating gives CSVASGEGGETQYF.

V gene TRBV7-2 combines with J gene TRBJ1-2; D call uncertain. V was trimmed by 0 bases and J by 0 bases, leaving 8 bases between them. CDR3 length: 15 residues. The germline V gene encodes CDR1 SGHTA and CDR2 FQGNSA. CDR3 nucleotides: TGTGCCAGCAGCTTAGCGCTTCAGTCTAACTATGGCTACACCTTC. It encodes CASSLALQSNYGYTF.

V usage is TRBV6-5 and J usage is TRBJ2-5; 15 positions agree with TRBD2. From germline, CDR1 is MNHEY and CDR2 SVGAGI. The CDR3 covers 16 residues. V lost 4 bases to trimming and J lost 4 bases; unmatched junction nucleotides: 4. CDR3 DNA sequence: TGTGCCAGCAGTTTCGGGACTAGCGGGGGGCGAGAGACCCAGTACTTC. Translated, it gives CASSFGTSGGRETQYF.

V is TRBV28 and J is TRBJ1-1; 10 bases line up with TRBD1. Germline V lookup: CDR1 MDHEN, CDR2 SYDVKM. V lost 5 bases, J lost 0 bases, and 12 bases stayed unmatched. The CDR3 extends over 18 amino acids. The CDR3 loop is CASSPPGQGSLLNTEAFF. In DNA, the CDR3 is TGTGCCAGCAGTCCTCCGGGACAGGGGTCTCTATTGAACACTGAAGCTTTCTTT.

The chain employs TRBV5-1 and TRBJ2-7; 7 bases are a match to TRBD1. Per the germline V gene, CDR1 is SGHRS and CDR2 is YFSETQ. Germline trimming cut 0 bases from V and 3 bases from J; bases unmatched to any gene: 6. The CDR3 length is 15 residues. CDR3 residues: CASSLEGGSIYEQYF. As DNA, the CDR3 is TGCGCCAGCAGCTTGGAAGGGGGCTCAATCTACGAGCAGTACTTC. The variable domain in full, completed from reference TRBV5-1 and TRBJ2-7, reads KAGVTQTPRYLIKTRGQQVTLSCSPISGHRSVSWYQQTPGQGLQFLFEYFSETQRNKGNFPGRFSGRQFSNSRSEMNVSTLELGDSALYLCASSLEGGSIYEQYFGPGTRLTVT.

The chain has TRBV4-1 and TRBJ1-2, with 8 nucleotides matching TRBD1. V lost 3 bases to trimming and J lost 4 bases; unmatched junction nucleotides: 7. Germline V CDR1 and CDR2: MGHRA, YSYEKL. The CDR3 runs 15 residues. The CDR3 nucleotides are TGCGCCAGCAGCCAGGAACAGGGGGTTCCCTATGGCTACACCTTC. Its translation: CASSQEQGVPYGYTF.

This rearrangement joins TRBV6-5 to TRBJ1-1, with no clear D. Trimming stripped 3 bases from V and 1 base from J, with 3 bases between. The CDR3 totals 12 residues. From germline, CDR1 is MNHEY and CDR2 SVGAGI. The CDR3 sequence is CASSYRNTEAFF. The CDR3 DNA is TGTGCCAGCAGTTATAGGAACACTGAAGCTTTCTTT.

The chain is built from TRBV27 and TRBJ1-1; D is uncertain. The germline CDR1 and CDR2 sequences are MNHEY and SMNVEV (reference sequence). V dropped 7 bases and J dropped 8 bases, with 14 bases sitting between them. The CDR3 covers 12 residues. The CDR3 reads CASTAGRGEAFF. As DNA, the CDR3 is TGTGCCAGCACCGCCGGGAGAGGAGAAGCTTTCTTT.

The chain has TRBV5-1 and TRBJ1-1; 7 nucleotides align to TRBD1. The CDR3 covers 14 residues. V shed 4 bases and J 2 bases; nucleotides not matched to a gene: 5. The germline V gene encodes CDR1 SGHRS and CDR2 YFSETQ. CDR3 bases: TGCGCCAGCAGCGCCTACAGGGGAAACACTGAAGCTTTCTTT. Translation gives CASSAYRGNTEAFF.

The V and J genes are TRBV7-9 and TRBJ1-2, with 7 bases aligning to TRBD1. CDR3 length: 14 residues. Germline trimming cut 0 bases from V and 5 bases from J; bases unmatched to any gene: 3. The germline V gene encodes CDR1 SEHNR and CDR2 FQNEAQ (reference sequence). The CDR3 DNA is TGTGCCAGCAGCTTAGCGGGACAGCCTTATGGCTACACCTTC. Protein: CASSLAGQPYGYTF. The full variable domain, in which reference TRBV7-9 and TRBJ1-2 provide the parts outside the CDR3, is DTGVSQNPRHKITKRGQNVTFRCDPISEHNRLYWYRQTLGQGPEFLTYFQNEAQLEKSRLLSDRFSAERPKGSFSTLEIQRTEQGDSAMYLCASSLAGQPYGYTFGSGTRLTVV.

The CDR3 bases are TGTGCCAGCAACAGCAGGTACTATGGCTACACCTTC. It specifies CASNSRYYGYTF. The chain joins TRBV28 to TRBJ1-2; D call uncertain. Germline CDR1 reads MDHEN; CDR2 reads SYDVKM. This CDR3 comprises 12 residues. Trimming stripped 7 bases from V and 3 bases from J, with 9 bases between.

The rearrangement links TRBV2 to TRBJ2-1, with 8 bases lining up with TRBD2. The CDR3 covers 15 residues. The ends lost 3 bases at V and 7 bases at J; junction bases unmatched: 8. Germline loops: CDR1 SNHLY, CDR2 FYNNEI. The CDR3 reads CASSDLTSGRNEQFF. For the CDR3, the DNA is TGTGCCAGCAGTGACCTCACTAGCGGTCGGAATGAGCAGTTCTTC.

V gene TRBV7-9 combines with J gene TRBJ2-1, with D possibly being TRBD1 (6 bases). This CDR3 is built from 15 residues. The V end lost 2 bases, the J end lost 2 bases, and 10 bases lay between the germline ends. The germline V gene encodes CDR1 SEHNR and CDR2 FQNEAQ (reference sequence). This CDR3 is CASSLLTGTYNEQFF. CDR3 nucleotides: TGTGCCAGCAGCTTATTGACAGGCACCTACAATGAGCAGTTCTTC.

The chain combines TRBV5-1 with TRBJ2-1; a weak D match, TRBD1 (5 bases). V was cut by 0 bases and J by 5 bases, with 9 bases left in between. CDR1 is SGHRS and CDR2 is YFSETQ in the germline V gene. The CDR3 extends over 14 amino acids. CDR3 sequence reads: CASSLAETDNEQFF. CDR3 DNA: TGCGCCAGCAGCTTGGCCGAGACAGACAATGAGCAGTTCTTC. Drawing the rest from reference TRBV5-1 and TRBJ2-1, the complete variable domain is KAGVTQTPRYLIKTRGQQVTLSCSPISGHRSVSWYQQTPGQGLQFLFEYFSETQRNKGNFPGRFSGRQFSNSRSEMNVSTLELGDSALYLCASSLAETDNEQFFGPGTRLTVL.

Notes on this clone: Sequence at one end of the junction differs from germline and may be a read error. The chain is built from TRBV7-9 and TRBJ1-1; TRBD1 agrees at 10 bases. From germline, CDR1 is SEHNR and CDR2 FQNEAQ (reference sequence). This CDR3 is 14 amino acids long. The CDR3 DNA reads TGTTCCAGCAGCCTCGGACAGGGGGACACTGAAGCTTTCTTT. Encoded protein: CSSSLGQGDTEAFF.

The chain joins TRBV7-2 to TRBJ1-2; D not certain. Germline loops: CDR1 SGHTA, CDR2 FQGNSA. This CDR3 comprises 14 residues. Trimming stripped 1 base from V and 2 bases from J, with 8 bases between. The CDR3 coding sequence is TGTGCCAGCAGCTTAGTTGAGGGAAACTATGGCTACACCTTC. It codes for CASSLVEGNYGYTF.